Below, 20 T cell receptor beta chains from the same sample are listed, as sequenced in a study of cytomegalovirus exposure and HLA in healthy donors. Assay used: immunoSEQ multiplex PCR; TCRdb lists only in-frame clones, some missing. The table shows approximately 180,000 clones, with around nine tenths occurring only once. Sample: PBMCs. The receptor source for this set is a woman younger than 45 in good health and CMV-seronegative.

This clone was observed a single time. The gene calls are TRBV30 and TRBJ2-1; 7 nucleotides match TRBD2. J was trimmed by 4 bases and V by 4 bases; bases with no gene match: 4. CDR3 length equals 13 residues. Germline V lookup: CDR1 GTSNPN, CDR2 SVGIG (reference sequence). CDR3 DNA: TGTGCCTGGACTAGCGGAGATTACAATGAGCAGTTCTTC. Translated: CAWTSGDYNEQFF.

The chain combines TRBV11-2 with TRBJ1-5; 7 bases fit TRBD1. After removal of 2 bases from V and 7 bases from J, the junction contained 11 bases not matched to a gene. The germline V gene has CDR1 SGHAT and CDR2 FQNNGV. CDR3 length equals 16 residues. CDR3 sequence (DNA): TGTGCCAGCAGCTTAACGGGGGTCTCAGGGGGGCAGCCCCAGCATTTT. The encoded protein is CASSLTGVSGGQPQHF.

The V gene is TRBV6-5, the J gene TRBJ1-4, with no clear D. The CDR3 is 13 residues long. V dropped 7 bases and J dropped 3 bases, with 9 bases sitting between them. The V gene's germline CDR1 is MNHEY and CDR2 SVGAGI. CDR3 in DNA: TGTGCCAGCAAAGAGGTGGCTAATGAAAAACTGTTTTTT. It encodes CASKEVANEKLFF.

The chain recombines TRBV7-6 with TRBJ2-3; 15 nucleotides align to TRBD2. The CDR3 runs to 18 residues. Looked up from germline, CDR1 is SGHVS and CDR2 is FNYEAQ. V lost 1 base to trimming and J lost 4 bases; unmatched junction nucleotides: 6. The CDR3 DNA follows: TGTGCCAGCAGCTTAGGGACTAGCGGGGGGGCCGGAGCAGATACGCAGTATTTT. Translated: CASSLGTSGGAGADTQYF.

The J gene is TRBJ1-3, the V gene TRBV18; no clear D gene. Trimming removed 3 bases at V and 2 bases at J, with 8 bases between. This CDR3 comprises 14 residues. Germline V gene lookup returns CDR1 KGHSH and CDR2 LQKENI. CDR3 sequence reads: CASSPAGAGNTIYF. CDR3 bases: TGTGCCAGCTCACCGGCAGGCGCTGGAAACACCATATATTTT. The full variable domain, in which reference TRBV18 and TRBJ1-3 provide the parts outside the CDR3, is NAGVMQNPRHLVRRRGQEARLRCSPMKGHSHVYWYRQLPEEGLKFMVYLQKENIIDESGMPKERFSAEFPKEGPSILRIQQVVRGDSAAYFCASSPAGAGNTIYFGEGSWLTVV.

This clone was seen only a few times. V is TRBV30 and J is TRBJ1-1; no reliable D call. Between the trimmed V and J ends, which lost 1 base and 6 bases, there was a span of 6 bases. Germline CDR1 and CDR2: GTSNPN and SVGIG (reference sequence). The CDR3 is 11 amino acids. The CDR3: CAWSDFAEAFF. For the CDR3, the DNA is TGTGCCTGGAGTGATTTCGCTGAAGCTTTCTTT.

On this clone: Additional DNA sequences in this sample encode the identical CDR3. The chain recombines TRBV27 with TRBJ1-6; D remains unclear. In germline, CDR1 is MNHEY, CDR2 SMNVEV (reference sequence). The V end was cut by 1 base, the J end by 10 bases, with 5 bases between. The CDR3 totals 12 residues. The CDR3 protein is CASSLFGSPLHF. In DNA, the CDR3 is TGTGCCAGCAGTTTATTTGGCTCACCCCTCCACTTT.

This chain connects TRBV14 to TRBJ2-3, with 12 bases matching TRBD2. The V gene end was trimmed by 2 bases and the J gene end by 5 bases; junction bases not matched to a gene: 8. The CDR3 consists of 17 residues. Germline V CDR1 and CDR2: SGHDN, FVKESK. The CDR3 protein is CASSQLLAGGPRDTQYF. The CDR3 region has the DNA TGTGCCAGCAGCCAACTACTAGCGGGGGGTCCAAGAGATACGCAGTATTTT.

This clone was counted a single time. The rearrangement uses TRBV10-3 and TRBJ2-7; D gene ambiguous. The CDR3 totals 13 residues. Germline values: CDR1 ENHRY, CDR2 SYGVKD. V shed 4 bases and J shed 3 bases, with 10 bases lying between them. CDR3 sequence (DNA): TGTGCCATCAGTGTTGTCAACAACTACGAGCAGTACTTC. The encoded protein is CAISVVNNYEQYF.

This clone turned up a few times. The CDR3 bases are TGTGCCAGCAGTGAAGCCGAGACAGGGCGCGGGGAGCTGTTTTTT. Translation: CASSEAETGRGELFF. The rearrangement joins TRBV2 to TRBJ2-2; TRBD1 agrees at 7 bases. The V and J ends lost 0 bases and 7 bases, in that order; junction bases with no gene match: 5. The CDR3 runs 15 residues. Germline V lookup: CDR1 SNHLY, CDR2 FYNNEI.

This sequence joins TRBV2 and TRBJ1-4; 7 bases are a match to TRBD1. CDR3 length: 15 residues. Germline trimming cut 4 bases from V and 3 bases from J; bases unmatched to any gene: 5. Germline loops: CDR1 SNHLY, CDR2 FYNNEI. In DNA, the CDR3 is TGTGCCAGCAGTGGAGAGGGACAGTCTAATGAAAAACTGTTTTTT. It specifies CASSGEGQSNEKLFF.

About this clone: Within the sample, other DNA sequences also encode this same CDR3. This chain connects TRBV19 to TRBJ1-6; tentatively, D is TRBD1 (6 bases). The CDR3 covers 14 residues. Germline CDR1 and CDR2: LNHDA and SQIVND (reference sequence). V was trimmed by 1 base and J by 7 bases, leaving 8 bases between them. The CDR3 here is CASSIGGPNSPLHF. In DNA form, the CDR3 reads TGTGCCAGTAGTATAGGGGGGCCAAATTCACCCCTCCACTTT.

The V gene is TRBV27, the J gene TRBJ2-2, with 10 bases that match TRBD2. Germline V gene data show CDR1 as MNHEY and CDR2 as SMNVEV (reference sequence). J lost 0 bases, V lost 7 bases, and 11 bases had no gene match. The CDR3 is made up of 18 amino acids. This chain's CDR3 is CASTSSYSGGPNTGELFF. CDR3 nucleotide sequence: TGTGCCAGCACTTCCTCATATAGCGGGGGGCCGAACACCGGGGAGCTGTTTTTT.

This clone was observed at least ten times. This chain links TRBV2 with TRBJ2-3, with TRBD1 identical over 10 bases. The trim removed 3 bases at V and 5 bases at J, leaving 8 bases unmatched. Germline values: CDR1 SNHLY, CDR2 FYNNEI. CDR3 size: 16 residues. This CDR3 reads CASSDLRQGAKDTQYF. CDR3 nucleotide sequence: TGTGCCAGCAGTGATTTACGACAGGGGGCTAAAGATACGCAGTATTTT.

This chain joins TRBV5-4 and TRBJ2-7; 9 bases line up with TRBD1. CDR3 length: 14 residues. Per the germline V gene, CDR1 is SGHNT and CDR2 is YYREEE (reference sequence). The ends lost 6 bases at V and 4 bases at J; junction bases unmatched: 8. This CDR3 is CASTDSDRGYEQYF. In DNA form, the CDR3 reads TGTGCCAGCACCGACAGTGACAGGGGGTACGAGCAGTACTTC.

As for this clone: The germline gene is not matched at one end of the junction; a read error may be the cause. The V call is TRBV19, the J call TRBJ2-2, with 12 bases lining up with TRBD2. The CDR3 length is 12 residues. From germline, CDR1 is LNHDA and CDR2 SQIVND (reference sequence). DNA for the CDR3: TGTGCCAGTAGTGTGACTAGCGGGGGGCTGTTTTTT. This translates into CASSVTSGGLFF. The full variable domain, with the rest looked up from reference TRBV19 and TRBJ2-2, is DGGITQSPKYLFRKEGQNVTLSCEQNLNHDAMYWYRQDPGQGLRLIYYSQIVNDFQKGDIAEGYSVSREKKESFPLTVTSAQKNPTAFYLCASSVTSGGLFFGEGSRLTVL.

The chain's CDR3 is CASSERTGFFSPLHF. The CDR3 DNA reads as TGTGCCAGCAGCGAGCGGACAGGGTTTTTTTCACCCCTCCACTTT. The chain links TRBV5-6 to TRBJ1-6; 8 nucleotides match TRBD1. The CDR3 is 15 amino acids. Germline trimming cut 4 bases from V and 9 bases from J; bases unmatched to any gene: 9. Germline CDR1 reads SGHDT; CDR2 reads YYEEEE.

V gene TRBV4-2 combines with J gene TRBJ2-5, with D tentatively TRBD2 (5 bases). CDR1 is LGHNA and CDR2 is YNFKEQ in the germline V gene. V dropped 1 base and J dropped 2 bases, with 17 bases sitting between them. The CDR3 consists of 17 residues. CDR3 nucleotide sequence: TGTGCCAGCAGCCAAGGAAGTGGAGCGGAGGTTCAAGAGACCCAGTACTTC. It translates to CASSQGSGAEVQETQYF.

This clone was detected only once. This chain uses TRBV29-1 with TRBJ2-5; TRBD1 agrees at 8 bases. The CDR3 is made up of 12 amino acids. Per germline, CDR1 SQVTM and CDR2 ANQGSEA. J gave up 7 bases and V 6 bases, and 7 bases lay outside the gene matches. In DNA form, the CDR3 reads TGCAGCGTGCGGACAGGGCCAGGGACCCAGTACTTC. Encoded protein: CSVRTGPGTQYF.

The chain links TRBV2 to TRBJ1-1; TRBD1 aligns across 7 bases. This CDR3 is 18 amino acids long. Unmatched junction bases numbered 18, after V lost 3 bases and J lost 5 bases. The V gene's germline CDR1 is SNHLY and CDR2 FYNNEI. This chain's CDR3 is CASSDLVFARGRGTEAFF. The CDR3 DNA follows: TGTGCCAGCAGTGATTTAGTCTTCGCTAGGGGGCGAGGGACTGAAGCTTTCTTT.